These T cell receptor beta chains were read from a single sample in a study of blood T cell repertoires in COVID-19. Libraries were prepared by immunoSEQ multiplex PCR; TCRdb keeps only in-frame clonotypes and omits some of them. The data show 45,000 to 65,000 clones, roughly 88% seen once. Sequencing was carried out using peripheral blood. The receptor set was obtained from a man aged 30-40 years with COVID-19, enrolled during active disease. Both conserved end residues are trimmed from each CDR3.

V	J	CDR3
TRBV30	TRBJ1-1	AWSIVRGGGTEAF
TRBV6-5	TRBJ1-2	ASSYSIGQRSYGYT
TRBV27	TRBJ2-2	ASRLIPRNTGELF
TRBV19	TRBJ1-2	ASSGRDRGSYGYT
TRBV6-6	TRBJ2-7	ASSRQGRYEQY
TRBV18	TRBJ1-3	ASSPPNSQTNTIY
TRBV5-1	TRBJ2-5	ASSLDRLEETQY
TRBV5-6	TRBJ2-7	ASSLTYYEQY
TRBV9	TRBJ2-7	ASSGHTSYEQY
TRBV9	TRBJ2-2	ASSEGVGELF
TRBV12-5	TRBJ2-5	ASGSGQGTQETQY
TRBV9	TRBJ1-5	ASSPGDNQPQH
TRBV7-3	TRBJ2-1	ASSFAGLAGNEQF
TRBV5-1	TRBJ1-1	ASSGTGEGAEAF
TRBV3-1/TRBV3-2	TRBJ2-1	ASSLIAGEGNEQF
TRBV10-3	TRBJ2-2	AISGQGNTGELF